This T cell receptor beta chain emerged from a study of post-analysis software for immune sequencing data. Study-wide findings and caveats: With TRBV5-6, TRBV5-1 and TRBV20-1 included, about five TRBV segments were more frequent in patients than in controls.

Unique molecular identifiers were carried by the TCR beta cDNA libraries. In TCRdb, the PCR reads were re-called with MiXCR into one record per CDR3 protein. The sample comprises just over 250,000 distinct CDR3 sequences, about 38% of which are singletons, and under 5% rests with the top ten. Germline values: CDR1 SGHTA, CDR2 FQGNSA. The V and J ends lost 3 bases and 6 bases respectively, with 21 bases between them. This CDR3 spans 17 amino acids. Notes on this clonotype: Its specificity is unknown. Being one base from a much bigger clone, this may be a read error.

Material for sequencing was blood. J is TRBJ2-1 and V is TRBV7-2; either TRBD1 or TRBD2 may supply D (6 bases each). This TCR came from a girl between 10 and 17 years old with multiple sclerosis. CDR3 DNA sequence: TGTGCCAGCAGCTTGGTCGAGTGGGGGGCCCAGGGCAATGAGCAGTTCTTC. Protein: CASSLVEWGAQGNEQFF.